This TCR beta chain was profiled in a study of blood T cell repertoires in COVID-19. Study information: From the United States, Italy and Spain came samples of acute and convalescent COVID-19.

Sequenced by immunoSEQ multiplex PCR; TCRdb stores in-frame clones only, minus some. The table lists approximately 300,000 clones, approximately 92% of them singletons. The sequence derives from a woman aged 25 to 39 with COVID-19, enrolled during active disease. The sequencing sample was made of peripheral blood.

Here the CDR3 reads CASSRDTEAFF. The CDR3 nucleotides are TGTGCCAGCAGCAGGGATACTGAAGCTTTCTTT. The chain links TRBV6-1 to TRBJ1-1, with D possibly matching TRBD1 (5 bases). V lost 6 bases, J lost 5 bases, and 7 bases lay in between. Germline V CDR1 and CDR2: MNHNS, SASEGT. The CDR3 loop spans 11 amino acids.